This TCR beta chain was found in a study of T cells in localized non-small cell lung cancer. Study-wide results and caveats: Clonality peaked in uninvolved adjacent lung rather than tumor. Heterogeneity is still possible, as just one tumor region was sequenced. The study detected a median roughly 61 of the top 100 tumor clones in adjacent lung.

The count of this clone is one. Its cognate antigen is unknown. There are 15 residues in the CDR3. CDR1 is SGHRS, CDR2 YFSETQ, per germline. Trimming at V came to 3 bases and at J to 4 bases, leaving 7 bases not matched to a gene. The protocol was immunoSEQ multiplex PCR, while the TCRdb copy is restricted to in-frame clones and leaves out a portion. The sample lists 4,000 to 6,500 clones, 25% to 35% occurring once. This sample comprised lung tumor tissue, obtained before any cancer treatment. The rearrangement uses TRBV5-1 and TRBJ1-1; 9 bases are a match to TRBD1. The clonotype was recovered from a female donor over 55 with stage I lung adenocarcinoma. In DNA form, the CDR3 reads TGCGCCAGCAGCTCGGGACAGGGCGGCGCCACTGAAGCTTTCTTT. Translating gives CASSSGQGGATEAFF.